The 14 T cell receptor beta chains below were found in one sample sequenced in a study of blood T cells in healthy people across ages. A second PCR of 7 to 11 cycles used a sample-barcoded 5' primer and a J-beta primer mix. In TCRdb, the 5' RACE reads were re-called with MiXCR into one record per CDR3 protein. The table has under 1,000,000 distinct CDR3 sequences, 46% seen once; the top ten hold roughly 18%. The sample taken for sequencing was blood. The source is a man aged 80 or over in good health.

The chain carries TRBV20-1 and TRBJ2-3; TRBD2 agrees at 8 bases. V shed 6 bases, J shed 4 bases, and the junction held 6 bases outside the gene matches. The CDR3 length is 13 residues. Germline V lookup: CDR1 DFQATT, CDR2 SNEGSKA (reference sequence). CDR3 amino acids: CSAQSGGADTQYF. CDR3 nucleotide sequence: TGCAGTGCCCAAAGCGGGGGAGCAGATACGCAGTATTTT.

On this clonotype: At one end the junction does not follow the germline gene, possibly because of a read error. V is TRBV7-3 and J is TRBJ2-1, with a possible D match to TRBD2 (5 bases). Per the germline V gene, CDR1 is SGHTA and CDR2 is FQGTGA. There are 14 residues in the CDR3. This CDR3 reads CVSSLAPATGEQFF. The CDR3, as DNA: TGTGTCAGCAGCTTAGCCCCGGCCACGGGGGAGCAGTTCTTC. The whole variable domain, filled in from reference TRBV7-3 and TRBJ2-1, reads GAGVSQTPSNKVTEKGKYVELRCDPISGHTALYWYRQSLGQGPEFLIYFQGTGAADDSGLPNDRFFAVRPEGSVSTLKIQRTERGDSAVYLCVSSLAPATGEQFFGPGTRLTVL.

The chain recombines TRBV20-1 with TRBJ2-1, with unresolved D. CDR1 and CDR2 (germline): DFQATT, SNEGSKA (reference sequence). The V end was cut by 3 bases, the J end by 10 bases, with 13 bases between. CDR3 length equals 12 residues. DNA of the CDR3: TGCAGTGCTAGTAGGGATGCCTACGAGCAGTTCTTC. Its protein is CSASRDAYEQFF.

The chain has TRBV4-2 and TRBJ2-1; TRBD1 matches 7 bases. The germline gives CDR1 LGHNA, CDR2 YNFKEQ. The CDR3 totals 14 residues. The V gene end was trimmed by 7 bases and the J gene end by 13 bases; junction bases not matched to a gene: 16. In DNA, the CDR3 is TGTGCCAGCAACGGAGAGGGGGCAAGAGAGACCCAGTTCTTC. This sequence encodes CASNGEGARETQFF.

The genes are TRBV20-1 and TRBJ2-1; 8 positions match TRBD2. V dropped 3 bases and J dropped 7; count of bases not matched to a gene: 11. Germline CDR1 and CDR2: DFQATT and SNEGSKA (reference sequence). The CDR3 covers 15 residues. CDR3 coding DNA: TGCAGTGCTAGTTCCGGGACTAGTCTGATGAATGAGCAGTTCTTC. Amino acids: CSASSGTSLMNEQFF.

This chain joins TRBV5-1 and TRBJ2-5, with D possibly being TRBD1 (6 bases). Judging by the DNA end, TRBJ2-1 fits better; the J call may be wrong. Germline V gene lookup returns CDR1 SGHRS and CDR2 YFSETQ. This CDR3 is built from 11 residues. CDR3 loop: CASGVQETQFF. The DNA for the CDR3 is TGCGCGTCAGGGGTACAAGAGACCCAGTTCTTC.

Concerning this clonotype: One junction end does not reproduce the germline sequence, and a read error may be involved. V and J are TRBV5-1 and TRBJ2-1; tentative D call: TRBD2 (7 bases). The germline gives CDR1 SGHRS, CDR2 YFSETQ. The CDR3 consists of 12 residues. The CDR3 loop is CTSGTGGHEQFF. CDR3 DNA sequence: TGCACCAGCGGGACCGGGGGGCATGAGCAGTTCTTC.

This clonotype has more than one count but fewer than ten. This rearrangement joins TRBV5-6 to TRBJ2-5, with D unresolved. Trimming stripped 4 bases from V and 2 bases from J, with 12 bases between. The CDR3 is made up of 14 amino acids. The germline V gene encodes CDR1 SGHDT and CDR2 YYEEEE. As DNA, the CDR3 is TGTGCCAGCAGCCGGCTAGGGTATCAAGAGACCCAGTACTTC. The encoded protein is CASSRLGYQETQYF.

V and J are TRBV12-3 or TRBV12-4 and TRBJ2-1; 7 bases map to TRBD2. The junction had 8 bases not matched to a gene; V was cut back by 5 bases and J by 7 bases. This CDR3 is built from 14 residues. CDR3 nucleotide sequence: TGTGCCAGCAGTATCCATAGCGGGCAAAATGAGCAGTTCTTC. This translates into CASSIHSGQNEQFF.

The rearrangement joins TRBV7-3 to TRBJ2-7; 8 bases are a match to TRBD2. Per germline, CDR1 SGHTA and CDR2 FQGTGA. J gave up 0 bases and V 6 bases, and 7 bases lay outside the gene matches. This CDR3 has 15 amino acids. CDR3 residues: CASSPTSDSSYEQYF. The CDR3 DNA is TGTGCCAGCAGTCCGACTAGCGATAGCTCCTACGAGCAGTACTTC.

The chain combines TRBV14 with TRBJ2-3; no clear D gene. CDR3 length equals 12 residues. The V end lost 1 base, the J end lost 2 bases, and 1 base lay between the germline ends. Per the germline V gene, CDR1 is SGHDN and CDR2 is FVKESK. The CDR3 here is CASSQVTDTQYF. The CDR3 nucleotides read TGTGCCAGCAGCCAAGTCACAGATACGCAGTATTTT.

This clonotype has only a few counts. The chain uses TRBV7-8 and TRBJ1-5; D is unclear. The CDR3 spans 14 residues. The V and J ends lost 5 bases and 4 bases respectively, with 12 bases between them. Germline CDR1 reads SGHVS; CDR2 reads FQNEAQ. The CDR3: CASSPLTGNQPQHF. CDR3 in DNA: TGTGCCAGCAGCCCCTTGACCGGTAATCAGCCCCAGCATTTT.

This clonotype has at least ten counts. Here the CDR3 DNA reads TGTGCCAGCAGCGTGGGGACTGGTCGCTACAATGAGCAGTTCTTC. Its protein is CASSVGTGRYNEQFF. The V gene is TRBV9, the J gene TRBJ2-1; TRBD2 is a possible D gene (6 bases). The germline gives CDR1 SGDLS, CDR2 YYNGEE. Deletions cut 2 bases from V and 3 bases from J, with 12 bases between. This CDR3 region has 15 residues.

The chain links TRBV13 to TRBJ2-7; a possible D gene is TRBD2 (6 bases). Trimming removed 5 bases at V and 5 bases at J, with 22 bases between. Germline assignment: CDR1 PRHDT and CDR2 FYEKMQ (reference sequence). The CDR3 sequence is 16 residues long. The CDR3 nucleotides are TGTGCCAGCAGCCCCCGGGGTAGCGGCCAACTCCACGAGCAGTACTTC. Translation gives CASSPRGSGQLHEQYF.